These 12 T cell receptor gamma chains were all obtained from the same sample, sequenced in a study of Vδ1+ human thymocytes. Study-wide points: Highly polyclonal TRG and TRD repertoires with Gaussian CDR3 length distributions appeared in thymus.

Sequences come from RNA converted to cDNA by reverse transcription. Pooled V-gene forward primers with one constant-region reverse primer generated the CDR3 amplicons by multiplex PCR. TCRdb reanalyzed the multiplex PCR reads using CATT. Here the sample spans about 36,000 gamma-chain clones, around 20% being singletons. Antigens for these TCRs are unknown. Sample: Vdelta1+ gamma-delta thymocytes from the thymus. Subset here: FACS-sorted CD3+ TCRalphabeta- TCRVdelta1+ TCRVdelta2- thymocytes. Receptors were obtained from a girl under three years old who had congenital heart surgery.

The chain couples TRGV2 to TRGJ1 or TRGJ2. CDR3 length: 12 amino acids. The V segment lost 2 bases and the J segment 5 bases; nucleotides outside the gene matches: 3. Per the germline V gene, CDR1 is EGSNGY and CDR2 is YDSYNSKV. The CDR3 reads CATWDADYKKLF. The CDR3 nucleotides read TGTGCCACCTGGGACGCCGATTATAAGAAACTCTTT.

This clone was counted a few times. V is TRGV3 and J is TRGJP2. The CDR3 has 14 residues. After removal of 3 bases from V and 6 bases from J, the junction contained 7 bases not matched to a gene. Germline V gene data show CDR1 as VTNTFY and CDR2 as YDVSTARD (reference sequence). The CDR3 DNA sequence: TGTGCCACCTGGGACGGGCAGGGTGATTGGATCAAGACGTTT. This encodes CATWDGQGDWIKTF.

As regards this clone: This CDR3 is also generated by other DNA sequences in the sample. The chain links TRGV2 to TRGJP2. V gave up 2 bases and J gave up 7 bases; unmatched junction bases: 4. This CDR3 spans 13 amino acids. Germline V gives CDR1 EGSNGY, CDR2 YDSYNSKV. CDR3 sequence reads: CATWDESDWIKTF. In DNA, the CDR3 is TGTGCCACCTGGGACGAGTCTGATTGGATCAAGACGTTT.

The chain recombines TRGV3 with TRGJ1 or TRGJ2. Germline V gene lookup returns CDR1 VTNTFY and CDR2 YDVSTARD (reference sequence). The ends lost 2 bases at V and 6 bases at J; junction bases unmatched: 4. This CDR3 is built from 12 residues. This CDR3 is CATWDIPYKKLF. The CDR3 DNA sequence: TGTGCCACCTGGGACATACCTTATAAGAAACTCTTT.

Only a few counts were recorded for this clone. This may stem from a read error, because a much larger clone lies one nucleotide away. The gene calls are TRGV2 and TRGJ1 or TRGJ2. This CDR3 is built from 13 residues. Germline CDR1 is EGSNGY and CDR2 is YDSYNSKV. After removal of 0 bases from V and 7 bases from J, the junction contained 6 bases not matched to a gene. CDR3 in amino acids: CATWDGREYKKLF. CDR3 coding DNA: TGTGCCACCTGGGACGGGCGGGAGTATAAGAAACTCTTT.

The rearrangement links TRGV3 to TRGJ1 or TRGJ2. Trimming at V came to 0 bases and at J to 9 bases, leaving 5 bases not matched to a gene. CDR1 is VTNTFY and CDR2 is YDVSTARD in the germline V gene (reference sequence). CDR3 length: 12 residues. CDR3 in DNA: TGTGCCACCTGGGACAGGCCGAGTAAGAAACTCTTT. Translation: CATWDRPSKKLF.

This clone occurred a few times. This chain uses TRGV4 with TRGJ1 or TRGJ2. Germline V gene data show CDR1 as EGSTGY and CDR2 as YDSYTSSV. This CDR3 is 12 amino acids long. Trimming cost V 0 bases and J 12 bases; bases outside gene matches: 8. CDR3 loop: CATWDGLARKLF. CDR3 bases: TGTGCCACCTGGGATGGGCTGGCTAGGAAACTCTTT.

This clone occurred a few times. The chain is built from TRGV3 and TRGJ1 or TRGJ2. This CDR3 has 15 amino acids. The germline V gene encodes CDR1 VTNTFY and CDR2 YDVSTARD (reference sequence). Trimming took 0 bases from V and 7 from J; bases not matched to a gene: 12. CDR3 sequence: CATWDRQGEWYKKLF. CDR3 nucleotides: TGTGCCACCTGGGACAGGCAAGGGGAATGGTATAAGAAACTCTTT.

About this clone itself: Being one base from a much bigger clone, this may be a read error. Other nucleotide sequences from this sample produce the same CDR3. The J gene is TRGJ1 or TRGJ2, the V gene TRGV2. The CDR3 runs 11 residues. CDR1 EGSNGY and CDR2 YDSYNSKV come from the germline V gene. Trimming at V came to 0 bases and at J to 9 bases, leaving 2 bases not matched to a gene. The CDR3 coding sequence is TGTGCCACCTGGGACGGGTTTAAGAAACTCTTT. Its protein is CATWDGFKKLF.

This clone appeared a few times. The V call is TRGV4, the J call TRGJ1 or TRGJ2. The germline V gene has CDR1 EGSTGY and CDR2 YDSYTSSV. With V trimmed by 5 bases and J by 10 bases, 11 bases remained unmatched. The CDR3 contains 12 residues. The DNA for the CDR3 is TGTGCCACCTGGGGCCAGGGGGGCAAGAAACTCTTT. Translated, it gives CATWGQGGKKLF.

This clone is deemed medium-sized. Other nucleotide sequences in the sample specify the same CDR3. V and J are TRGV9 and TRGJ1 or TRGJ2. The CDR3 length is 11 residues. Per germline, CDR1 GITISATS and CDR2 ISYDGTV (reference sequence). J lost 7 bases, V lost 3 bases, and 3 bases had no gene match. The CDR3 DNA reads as TGTGCCTTGTGGGAGCCCTATAAGAAACTCTTT. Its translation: CALWEPYKKLF.

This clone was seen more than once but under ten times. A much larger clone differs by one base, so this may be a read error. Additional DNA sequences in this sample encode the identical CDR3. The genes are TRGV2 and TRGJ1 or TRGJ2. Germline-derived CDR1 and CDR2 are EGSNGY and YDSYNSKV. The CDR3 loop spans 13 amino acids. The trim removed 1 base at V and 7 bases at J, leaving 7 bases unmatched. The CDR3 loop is CATWDGPGYKKLF. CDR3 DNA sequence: TGTGCCACCTGGGACGGTCCGGGATATAAGAAACTCTTT.